This T cell receptor beta chain was recorded in a study of regulatory T cells in long-lasting Graves disease. With iRepertoire HTBI primers and Arm-PCR of CDR3 regions, TCR beta libraries were built. In TCRdb, the multiplex PCR reads were re-called with MiXCR into one record per CDR3 protein. This sample carries 450,000 to 700,000 distinct CDR3 sequences, roughly 13% of them seen once, and the ten largest clones take 10%. The CDR3 has 14 residues. Per germline, CDR1 SGHTA and CDR2 FQGNSA. The J segment lost 10 bases and the V segment lost 1 base, leaving 5 bases of the junction unmatched. As to time point: newly diagnosed GD, antithyroid drugs for less than 3 months. RNA from PBMCs was the source of the TCR library. This clonotype was seen at least ten times. This sample was shared with a second study, whose subject was T cells in Graves' hyperthyroidism and ophthalmopathy.

This rearrangement joins TRBV7-2 to TRBJ2-1; 9 nucleotides line up with TRBD2. This TCR was recovered from a man younger than 45 with Graves disease. The sample in question was peripheral blood mononuclear cells (PBMCs), obtained at new diagnosis, from a patient treated with antithyroid drugs. CDR3 bases: TGTGCCAGCAGCTTAGTTCTTGCGGGGGGGGAGCAGTTCTTC. Its protein is CASSLVLAGGEQFF. Complete variable domain (other parts from reference TRBV7-2 and TRBJ2-1): GAGVSQSPSNKVTEKGKDVELRCDPISGHTALYWYRQSLGQGLEFLIYFQGNSAPDKSGLPSDRFSAERTGGSVSTLTIQRTQQEDSAVYLCASSLVLAGGEQFFGPGTRLTVL.